This T cell receptor (beta chain) was captured in a study of Graves' ophthalmopathy and Graves' hyperthyroidism. The study's findings and limits: The study's model predicted ophthalmopathy progression at about 68% sensitivity and approximately 78% specificity.

This CDR3 comprises 16 residues. CDR1 is ENHRY, CDR2 SYGVKD, per germline. This clonotype was counted between two and nine times. The antigen remains undetermined. The junction does not match germline at one end; this may be a read error. Enrollment excluded any patients with other autoimmune diseases, uncontrolled infections, pregnancy or lactation. The source of the PBMCs was 9.5 to 10 ml of fresh peripheral blood. RNA transcripts served as template for amplifying TCR beta CDR3 sequences. Second-round multiplex PCR followed a first-round RT-PCR using HTBI primers. Each CDR3 protein is one row after TCRdb ran MiXCR on the multiplex PCR reads. The sample records roughly 700,000 distinct CDR3 sequences, roughly 40% being singletons.

The sequence was collected from an adult man with Graves' ophthalmopathy. Sequencing input: peripheral blood. The gene calls are TRBV10-3 and TRBJ2-7; a weak D match, TRBD1 (6 bases). CDR3 in DNA: TGTGCCAGCAGTTACAACCCAGGGGCGACCCAGGACGAGCAGTACTTC. Protein: CASSYNPGATQDEQYF.